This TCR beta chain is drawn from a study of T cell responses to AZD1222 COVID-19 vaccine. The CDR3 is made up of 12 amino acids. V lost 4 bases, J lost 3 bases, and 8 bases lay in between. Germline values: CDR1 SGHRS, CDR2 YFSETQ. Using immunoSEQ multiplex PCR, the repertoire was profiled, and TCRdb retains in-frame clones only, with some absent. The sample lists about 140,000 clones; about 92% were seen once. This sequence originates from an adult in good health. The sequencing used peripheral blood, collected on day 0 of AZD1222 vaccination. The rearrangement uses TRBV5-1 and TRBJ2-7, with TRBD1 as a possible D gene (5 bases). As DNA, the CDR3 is TGCGCCAGCAGCCGTGACAGCTACGAGCAGTACTTC. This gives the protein CASSRDSYEQYF.